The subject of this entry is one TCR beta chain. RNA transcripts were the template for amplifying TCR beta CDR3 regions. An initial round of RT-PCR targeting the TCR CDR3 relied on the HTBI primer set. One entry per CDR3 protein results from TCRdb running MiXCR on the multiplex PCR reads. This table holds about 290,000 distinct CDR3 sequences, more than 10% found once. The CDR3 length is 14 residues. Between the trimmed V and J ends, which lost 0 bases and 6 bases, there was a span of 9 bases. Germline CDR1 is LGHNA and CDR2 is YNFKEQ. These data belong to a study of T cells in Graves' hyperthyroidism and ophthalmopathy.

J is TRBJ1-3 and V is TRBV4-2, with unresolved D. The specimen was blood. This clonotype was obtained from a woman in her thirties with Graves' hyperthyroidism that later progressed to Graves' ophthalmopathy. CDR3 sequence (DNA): TGTGCCAGCAGCCAAGATTTGACGGAAAACACCATATATTTT. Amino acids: CASSQDLTENTIYF.